These 32 T cell receptor beta chains share one sample of origin, sequenced in a study of human T cells and chemical hapten exposure (dated by TCRdb to the early 2020s). The sample's time point label, decoded: patch test 1, 2 weeks after DPC sensitization. The label giving this sample's treatment or condition can be read as: therapeutic diphenylcyclopropenone sensitization with weekly scalp DPC. The method behind the library was RACE. The sequencer listed for this sample is NextSeq 500. TCRdb reanalyzed the raw reads on its own, using fastp at Q25 for trimming and MiXCR for clone calling, and kept in-frame beta chains. When rows share a CDR3 protein, they turn into one entry using the most common DNA and genes. The sample contains 75,000 to 95,000 distinct CDR3 sequences, about 12% of them found a single time. The ten largest clones capture about 4% of the sample. The source material was whole blood, sampled in connection with sensitization to the hapten diphenylcyclopropenone (DPC). These receptors all come from a woman in her fifties or sixties with alopecia areata. Some clones in this sample may be carry-over from other donors' samples.

This clonotype was recorded many times. This chain connects TRBV6-2 or TRBV6-3 to TRBJ2-5; 9 bases are a match to TRBD2. CDR1 is MNHEY and CDR2 is SVGEGT in the germline V gene. V was clipped by 2 bases and J by 4 bases; unmatched bases: 11. This CDR3 spans 17 amino acids. CDR3 sequence: CASSYGRGSGGTETQYF. The CDR3 nucleotides are TGTGCCAGCAGTTACGGTCGTGGTAGCGGGGGTACAGAGACCCAGTACTTC.

This clonotype was recorded many times. The rearrangement joins TRBV18 to TRBJ2-5; no firm D call. Between the trimmed V and J ends, which lost 1 base and 3 bases, there was a span of 6 bases. The CDR3 covers 13 residues. Per the germline V gene, CDR1 is KGHSH and CDR2 is LQKENI. CDR3 nucleotides: TGTGCCAGCTCACCACGCCTGGAAGAGACCCAGTACTTC. It is translated as CASSPRLEETQYF.

This clonotype occurred many times. CDR3 amino acids: CASSGGTSGGFLTDTQYF. CDR3 DNA: TGTGCCAGCAGCGGTGGGACTAGCGGGGGGTTCCTCACAGATACGCAGTATTTT. The chain recombines TRBV9 with TRBJ2-3; 15 bases match TRBD2. The CDR3 has 18 amino acids. Germline values: CDR1 SGDLS, CDR2 YYNGEE. The V and J ends lost 3 bases and 2 bases, in that order; junction bases with no gene match: 7.

The chain is built from TRBV5-3 and TRBJ2-1; weak D call: TRBD2 (7 bases). TRBV5-3 has ORF status, its function being uncertain. V lost 2 bases to trimming and J lost 0 bases, with 15 bases between them. The CDR3 runs to 17 residues. CDR3 nucleotide sequence: TGTGCCAGAAGCTTAAATGATGCGGGGGCCTCCTACAATGAGCAGTTCTTC. Translating gives CARSLNDAGASYNEQFF.

The chain is built from TRBV6-6 and TRBJ1-6; no clear D. Trimming pared 0 bases from V and 9 bases from J, leaving 3 bases between. The CDR3 is 12 amino acids. Germline V CDR1 and CDR2: MNHNY, SVGAGI (reference sequence). The CDR3 reads CASSYSVSPLHF. Here the CDR3 DNA reads TGTGCCAGCAGTTACTCGGTTTCACCCCTCCACTTT.

The genes are TRBV3-1 and TRBJ2-1, with 11 nucleotides matching TRBD2. Looked up from germline, CDR1 is LGHDT and CDR2 is YNNKEL (reference sequence). V was pared by 2 bases and J by 2 bases, with 11 bases of the junction left unmatched. The CDR3 is 19 residues long. DNA of the CDR3: TGTGCCAGCAGCCAACAACTAGCGGGGGCGCCTTCAACCTACAATGAGCAGTTCTTC. Protein sequence: CASSQQLAGAPSTYNEQFF.

This clonotype was seen a few times. This chain joins TRBV7-9 and TRBJ2-1; 8 nucleotides match TRBD2. The CDR3 is made up of 15 amino acids. Unmatched junction bases numbered 9, after V lost 5 bases and J lost 6 bases. Per germline, CDR1 SEHNR and CDR2 FQNEAQ (reference sequence). Here the CDR3 reads CASSPFAGGGNEQFF. In nucleotides, the CDR3 is TGTGCCAGCAGCCCGTTTGCGGGGGGAGGCAATGAGCAGTTCTTC.

This chain links TRBV29-1 with TRBJ2-3; 8 bases agree with TRBD2. After removal of 6 bases from V and 5 bases from J, the junction contained 13 bases not matched to a gene. CDR3 size: 15 residues. Germline CDR1 is SQVTM and CDR2 is ANQGSEA. The CDR3 DNA is TGCAGCGTCCCGACTGGCGGGGGGTATGGAGATACGCAGTATTTT. This encodes CSVPTGGGYGDTQYF.

As regards this clonotype: One end of the junction is discordant with germline, which a read error may explain. The V and J genes are TRBV3-1 and TRBJ2-3; D may be TRBD1 (5 bases). The germline V gene has CDR1 LGHDT and CDR2 YNNKEL (reference sequence). The CDR3 covers 13 residues. The CDR3, as DNA: TGTGCCAGCAGCCGGCCCCCGACAGATACGCAGTGTTTT. This codes for CASSRPPTDTQCF.

The chain combines TRBV29-1 with TRBJ2-5; D is perhaps TRBD1 (6 bases). Trimming took 7 bases from V and 0 from J, leaving 9 bases between them. The CDR3 covers 12 residues. In germline, CDR1 is SQVTM, CDR2 ANQGSEA. The CDR3 bases are TGCAGCGCAGGACAGTACCAAGAGACCCAGTACTTC. It yields the protein CSAGQYQETQYF.

Ten or more counts support this clonotype. This sequence joins TRBV18 and TRBJ1-4, with unresolved D. This CDR3 is 16 amino acids long. CDR1 KGHSH and CDR2 LQKENI come from the germline V gene. The V end was cut by 3 bases, the J end by 3 bases, with 14 bases between. This chain's CDR3 is CASSPVVGESNEKLFF. CDR3 coding DNA: TGTGCCAGCTCACCGGTTGTGGGCGAATCTAATGAAAAACTGTTTTTT.

The gene calls are TRBV7-9 and TRBJ2-7, with TRBD1 as a possible D gene (5 bases). Germline CDR1 and CDR2: SEHNR and FQNEAQ (reference sequence). The CDR3 runs to 12 residues. The V gene lost 4 bases and the J gene lost 4 bases, with 8 bases spanning the gap. CDR3 sequence: CASSWGAYEQYF. For the CDR3, the DNA is TGTGCCAGCAGCTGGGGCGCGTACGAGCAGTACTTC.

This chain uses TRBV5-6 with TRBJ1-1, with D possibly matching TRBD1 (5 bases). Germline V gene data show CDR1 as SGHDT and CDR2 as YYEEEE. The CDR3 extends over 16 amino acids. Trimming took 3 bases from V and 4 from J, leaving 19 bases between them. The CDR3 protein is CASSSPRGIVGTEAFF. The CDR3 coding sequence is TGTGCCAGCAGCTCACCTCGGGGCATCGTTGGCACTGAAGCTTTCTTT. The full variable domain, its missing parts supplied by reference TRBV5-6 and TRBJ1-1, is DAGVTQSPTHLIKTRGQQVTLRCSPKSGHDTVSWYQQALGQGPQFIFQYYEEEERQRGNFPDRFSGHQFPNYSSELNVNALLLGDSALYLCASSSPRGIVGTEAFFGQGTRLTVV.

The chain links TRBV6-1 to TRBJ2-7, with D possibly TRBD1 on 6 matching bases. CDR1 is MNHNS and CDR2 is SASEGT in the germline V gene. Trimming took 7 bases from V and 0 from J, leaving 13 bases between them. This CDR3 comprises 14 residues. The CDR3 nucleotides are TGTGCCAGCACCCCCAGGACAGACTCCTACGAGCAGTACTTC. Protein sequence: CASTPRTDSYEQYF.

This clonotype was observed many times. The rearrangement uses TRBV11-2 and TRBJ2-7, with D perhaps matching TRBD1 (6 bases). Germline CDR1 is SGHAT and CDR2 is FQNNGV. Between the trimmed V and J ends, which lost 4 bases and 4 bases, there was a span of 8 bases. The CDR3 has 12 amino acids. The DNA for the CDR3 is TGTGCCAGCAGCTCACAGGGTTACGAGCAGTACTTC. This translates into CASSSQGYEQYF.

V gene TRBV7-8 combines with J gene TRBJ2-1, with D possibly TRBD1 on 5 matching bases. The V gene lost 5 bases and the J gene lost 4 bases, with 18 bases spanning the gap. The CDR3 is 16 amino acids. In germline, CDR1 is SGHVS, CDR2 FQNEAQ. The CDR3 sequence is CASSPWLTVAYNEQFF. Written as DNA, the CDR3 is TGTGCCAGCAGCCCCTGGCTGACAGTGGCATACAATGAGCAGTTCTTC.

J is TRBJ1-1 and V is TRBV20-1; no definite D call. The CDR3 is 13 amino acids. The V and J ends lost 6 bases and 3 bases respectively, with 14 bases between them. Germline loops: CDR1 DFQATT, CDR2 SNEGSKA (reference sequence). CDR3 residues: CSARFTRDTEAFF. The DNA of the CDR3 is TGCAGTGCCAGATTTACAAGGGACACTGAAGCTTTCTTT.

This clonotype has a handful of counts. The J gene is TRBJ2-7, the V gene TRBV11-1, with 13 bases lining up with TRBD2. Trimming removed 5 bases from V and 3 bases from J; junction bases left unmatched: 4. Germline V gene data show CDR1 as SGHAT and CDR2 as FQDESV (reference sequence). This CDR3 region has 15 residues. The CDR3 DNA is TGTGCCAGCAGCCGACTAGCGGGGGGTAACTACGAGCAGTACTTC. This codes for CASSRLAGGNYEQYF.

This clonotype was observed at least ten times. This chain's CDR3 is CASSLAQDSGGSNYGYTF. CDR3 in DNA: TGTGCCAGCAGCTTAGCCCAGGACAGCGGAGGGAGTAACTATGGCTACACCTTC. This chain links TRBV7-9 with TRBJ1-2; tentative D call: TRBD1 (6 bases). Germline V gives CDR1 SEHNR, CDR2 FQNEAQ (reference sequence). V was clipped by 0 bases and J by 1 base, with 18 bases between them. CDR3 size: 18 residues.

The chain has TRBV18 and TRBJ2-7, with D perhaps TRBD1 (6 bases). V was shortened by 3 bases and J by 6 bases, with 12 bases between the two germline ends. The CDR3 length is 13 residues. The germline V gene has CDR1 KGHSH and CDR2 LQKENI. Written as DNA, the CDR3 is TGTGCCAGCTCACCTACACAGGGAAGCGAGCAGTACTTC. The encoded protein is CASSPTQGSEQYF.

V is TRBV30 and J is TRBJ2-5; weak D call: TRBD2 (6 bases). The CDR3 contains 14 residues. Per germline, CDR1 GTSNPN and CDR2 SVGIG (reference sequence). Trimming stripped 3 bases from V and 7 bases from J, with 18 bases between. The DNA of the CDR3 is TGTGCCTGGAGGAACGCGGGGAGCCCCGGGACCCAGTACTTC. This sequence encodes CAWRNAGSPGTQYF.

The chain combines TRBV11-2 with TRBJ2-4; no firm D call. Germline V gives CDR1 SGHAT, CDR2 FQNNGV. The ends were cut back, 5 bases at V and 0 bases at J, with 14 bases in the middle. The CDR3 covers 16 residues. CDR3 loop: CASSQYAPLAKNIQYF. Here the CDR3 DNA reads TGTGCCAGCAGCCAGTACGCCCCATTAGCCAAAAACATTCAGTACTTC.

This clonotype was detected only a few times. This CDR3 is CASSPGAVQPQHF. The DNA for the CDR3 is TGTGCCAGCTCACCTGGGGCCGTTCAGCCCCAGCATTTT. This chain joins TRBV18 and TRBJ1-5, with D perhaps TRBD1 (5 bases). V shed 3 bases and J shed 6 bases, with 9 bases lying between them. The CDR3 contains 13 residues. CDR1 is KGHSH and CDR2 is LQKENI in the germline V gene.

This clonotype was observed many times. This chain uses TRBV5-1 with TRBJ2-7, with TRBD1 matching over 7 bases. Germline V lookup: CDR1 SGHRS, CDR2 YFSETQ. The V gene end was trimmed by 0 bases and the J gene end by 2 bases; junction bases not matched to a gene: 8. The CDR3 spans 16 residues. The CDR3 sequence is CASSLAVGTAAYEQYF. The CDR3, as DNA: TGCGCCAGCAGCTTGGCCGTGGGGACAGCAGCCTACGAGCAGTACTTC. The full variable domain, its missing parts supplied by reference TRBV5-1 and TRBJ2-7, is KAGVTQTPRYLIKTRGQQVTLSCSPISGHRSVSWYQQTPGQGLQFLFEYFSETQRNKGNFPGRFSGRQFSNSRSEMNVSTLELGDSALYLCASSLAVGTAAYEQYFGPGTRLTVT.

This clonotype was detected ten times or more. The chain uses TRBV11-2 and TRBJ1-2; the D gene is possibly TRBD1 (6 bases). CDR1 SGHAT and CDR2 FQNNGV come from the germline V gene. The CDR3 extends over 14 amino acids. Between the trimmed V and J ends, which lost 6 bases and 4 bases, there was a span of 15 bases. This CDR3 reads CASRAIGQIYGYTF. The CDR3 region has the DNA TGTGCCAGCAGGGCGATTGGACAGATCTATGGCTACACCTTC.

At least ten counts were recorded for this clonotype. V and J are TRBV5-1 and TRBJ1-1; possible D gene TRBD1, 5 bases. Germline CDR1 and CDR2: SGHRS and YFSETQ. The length of the CDR3 is 12 residues. Trimming cost V 1 base and J 7 bases, with 8 bases left between them. CDR3 loop: CASSLTGDEAFF. The DNA of the CDR3 is TGCGCCAGCAGCTTGACGGGGGATGAAGCTTTCTTT. The entire variable domain, with the rest obtained from reference TRBV5-1 and TRBJ1-1, is as follows: KAGVTQTPRYLIKTRGQQVTLSCSPISGHRSVSWYQQTPGQGLQFLFEYFSETQRNKGNFPGRFSGRQFSNSRSEMNVSTLELGDSALYLCASSLTGDEAFFGQGTRLTVV.

The rearrangement uses TRBV2 and TRBJ2-7; D not resolved. The CDR3 consists of 12 residues. Germline lookup yields CDR1 SNHLY and CDR2 FYNNEI. V lost 4 bases, J lost 1 base, and 5 bases lay in between. CDR3 protein: CASSVQSYEQYF. The CDR3 DNA reads as TGTGCCAGCAGTGTTCAGTCCTACGAGCAGTACTTC.

The rearrangement uses TRBV20-1 and TRBJ2-5; D remains ambiguous. The CDR3 extends over 11 amino acids. The V gene lost 3 bases and the J gene lost 2 bases, with 4 bases spanning the gap. Germline lookup yields CDR1 DFQATT and CDR2 SNEGSKA (reference sequence). CDR3 in amino acids: CSASPQETQYF. The CDR3 DNA sequence: TGCAGTGCTAGTCCGCAAGAGACCCAGTACTTC.

The sample holds a few counts of this clonotype. The genes are TRBV9 and TRBJ1-2, with D maybe TRBD1 (5 bases). V was cut by 4 bases and J by 0 bases, with 13 bases left in between. Germline CDR1 is SGDLS and CDR2 is YYNGEE. The CDR3 runs to 15 residues. In DNA, the CDR3 is TGTGCCAGCAGCCCCCTGCAGGGACCTAACTATGGCTACACCTTC. The encoded protein is CASSPLQGPNYGYTF. The full variable domain, completed using reference TRBV9 and TRBJ1-2, is DSGVTQTPKHLITATGQRVTLRCSPRSGDLSVYWYQQSLDQGLQFLIQYYNGEERAKGNILERFSAQQFPDLHSELNLSSLELGDSALYFCASSPLQGPNYGYTFGSGTRLTVV.

This clonotype came up a few times. The chain has TRBV6-5 and TRBJ1-1, with 8 bases aligning to TRBD1. Germline CDR1 and CDR2: MNHEY and SVGAGI. The CDR3 is made up of 14 amino acids. With 6 bases clipped from V and 5 bases from J, the junction kept 8 bases outside the gene matches. The CDR3 DNA sequence: TGTGCCAGCAGAACCGAGACAGGGGTGACTGAAGCTTTCTTT. It specifies CASRTETGVTEAFF.

V gene TRBV5-1 combines with J gene TRBJ1-1; 7 bases line up with TRBD1. CDR1 SGHRS and CDR2 YFSETQ come from the germline V gene. The V segment lost 4 bases and the J segment 8 bases; nucleotides outside the gene matches: 5. The CDR3 is 12 residues long. Written as DNA, the CDR3 is TGCGCCAGCAGCCGAGACAGGGACGAAGCTTTCTTT. Protein: CASSRDRDEAFF.

This clonotype was recorded at least ten times. V gene TRBV11-2 combines with J gene TRBJ2-1; no firm D call. V dropped 0 bases and J dropped 6 bases, with 6 bases sitting between them. Germline CDR1 is SGHAT and CDR2 is FQNNGV. This CDR3 contains 13 residues. The CDR3 DNA is TGTGCCAGCAGCTTAGATGTGGGCAATGAGCAGTTCTTC. Protein sequence: CASSLDVGNEQFF.